This is a list of T cell receptor beta chains from one sample in a study of CD8 T cells in ankylosing spondylitis. TCRdb reanalysed the 5' RACE reads using MiXCR and keeps one entry per CDR3 protein. In the table there are 8,500 to 10,000 distinct CDR3 sequences, 6% of which are singletons. Sequencing input: blood, either unsorted or a sorted T cell fraction (not recorded which). The receptors shown here come from a female donor with ankylosing spondylitis or in good health (not recorded which). CDR3s include the opening cysteine and the closing phenylalanine or tryptophan. Each record gives: clone size, V gene, D gene, J gene, CDR3 DNA, CDR3 protein. D genes are given only for firm matches. Size tells how often a clone was seen (once, few, many) or the class of an expanded clone, and some rows leave it out.

clone size: many
V gene: TRBV9
D gene: -
J gene: TRBJ2-7
CDR3 DNA: TGTGCCAGCAGCGAGGGGGGTGGGAAAACCTACGAGCAGTACTTC
CDR3 protein: CASSEGGGKTYEQYF

clone size: many
V gene: TRBV9
D gene: TRBD1
J gene: TRBJ1-6
CDR3 DNA: TGTGCCAGCAGCGTAGGGGGGACAGGGGGATCACCCCTCCACTTT
CDR3 protein: CASSVGGTGGSPLHF

clone size: medium-sized
V gene: TRBV9
D gene: -
J gene: TRBJ1-1
CDR3 DNA: TGTGCCAGCAGCGTAGGCGGGGACATTAAACGGGGCGGTGAAGCTTTCTTT
CDR3 protein: CASSVGGDIKRGGEAFF

clone size: many
V gene: TRBV9
D gene: TRBD1
J gene: TRBJ2-1
CDR3 DNA: TGTGCCAGCAGCGCCTGGGACAGTTACAATGAGCAGTTCTTC
CDR3 protein: CASSAWDSYNEQFF

clone size: many
V gene: TRBV9
D gene: TRBD2
J gene: TRBJ2-5
CDR3 DNA: TGTGCCAGCAGCGATAGGGAGGGGAAAGAGACCCAGTACTTC
CDR3 protein: CASSDREGKETQYF

clone size: large
V gene: TRBV9
D gene: -
J gene: TRBJ2-1
CDR3 DNA: TGTGCCAGCAGCGTAGGAGACACGGGCGATGAGCAGTTCTTC
CDR3 protein: CASSVGDTGDEQFF

clone size: many
V gene: TRBV9
D gene: -
J gene: TRBJ2-3
CDR3 DNA: TGTGCCAGCAGCGTAGTAGGGGGGGGAGGGGATACGCAGTATTTT
CDR3 protein: CASSVVGGGGDTQYF

clone size: -
V gene: TRBV9
D gene: -
J gene: TRBJ2-1
CDR3 DNA: TGTGCCAGCAGCGCAGCCATCTCGTACAATGAGCAGTTCTTC
CDR3 protein: CASSAAISYNEQFF

clone size: -
V gene: TRBV9
D gene: TRBD1
J gene: TRBJ2-1
CDR3 DNA: TGTGCCAGCAGCGTCAGGGGGTCATCCTACAATGAGCAGTTCTTC
CDR3 protein: CASSVRGSSYNEQFF

clone size: -
V gene: TRBV9
D gene: TRBD2
J gene: TRBJ2-3
CDR3 DNA: TGTGCCAGCAGCGCCCGCGAGCGGGAGGTCCCAGATACGCAGTATTTT
CDR3 protein: CASSAREREVPDTQYF

clone size: many
V gene: TRBV9
D gene: TRBD1
J gene: TRBJ1-4
CDR3 DNA: TGTGCCAGCAGCGCTCAGGGGGTTCGGGCTAATGAAAAACTGTTTTTT
CDR3 protein: CASSAQGVRANEKLFF

clone size: medium-sized
V gene: TRBV9
D gene: -
J gene: TRBJ1-1
CDR3 DNA: TGTGCCAGCAGCGCGGGGACGGTGAACACTGAAGCTTTCTTT
CDR3 protein: CASSAGTVNTEAFF

clone size: few
V gene: TRBV9
D gene: -
J gene: TRBJ2-7
CDR3 DNA: TGTGCCAGCAGCGTAGCGGACGAGTCCTACGAGCAGTACTTC
CDR3 protein: CASSVADESYEQYF

clone size: many
V gene: TRBV9
D gene: TRBD1
J gene: TRBJ2-7
CDR3 DNA: TGTGCCAGCAGCGTAGCCGGGACAGAGGTCTACGAGCAGTACTTC
CDR3 protein: CASSVAGTEVYEQYF

clone size: many
V gene: TRBV14
D gene: TRBD1
J gene: TRBJ1-3
CDR3 DNA: TGTGCCAGCAGCCATCGGGGACAGATCCTGAGAAACACCATATATTTT
CDR3 protein: CASSHRGQILRNTIYF

clone size: many
V gene: TRBV9
D gene: TRBD1
J gene: TRBJ2-7
CDR3 DNA: TGTGCCAGCAGCGTAGAACAGGGGCCCCCCTACGAGCAGTACTTC
CDR3 protein: CASSVEQGPPYEQYF

clone size: -
V gene: TRBV9
D gene: TRBD2
J gene: TRBJ2-7
CDR3 DNA: TGTGCCAGCAGCGCCGGACTAGCGGGACCCTACGAGCAGTACTTC
CDR3 protein: CASSAGLAGPYEQYF

clone size: few
V gene: TRBV9
D gene: -
J gene: TRBJ2-7
CDR3 DNA: TGTGCCAGCAGCGTAGGGTGGCTGGAAACCTACGAGCAGTACTTC
CDR3 protein: CASSVGWLETYEQYF

clone size: many
V gene: TRBV9
D gene: TRBD1
J gene: TRBJ2-2
CDR3 DNA: TGTGCCAGCAGCCCAGGGGGCACCGGGGAGCTGTTTTTT
CDR3 protein: CASSPGGTGELFF

clone size: few
V gene: TRBV9
D gene: -
J gene: TRBJ2-5
CDR3 DNA: TGTGCCAGCAGCGCGGCCGGGTCGAAAGAGACCCAGTACTTC
CDR3 protein: CASSAAGSKETQYF

clone size: many
V gene: TRBV9
D gene: TRBD2
J gene: TRBJ2-1
CDR3 DNA: TGTGCCAGCAGCGCCGGCGGGGGGCTATCCTACAATGAGCAGTTCTTC
CDR3 protein: CASSAGGGLSYNEQFF

clone size: medium-sized
V gene: TRBV9
D gene: -
J gene: TRBJ2-1
CDR3 DNA: TGTGCCAGCAGCGCCACGCGGGCGACTAAAGGAAATGAGCAGTTCTTC
CDR3 protein: CASSATRATKGNEQFF

clone size: -
V gene: TRBV9
D gene: -
J gene: TRBJ2-7
CDR3 DNA: TGTGCCAGCAGCGTAGGGGGCTCGTTTAGAGAGCAGTACTTC
CDR3 protein: CASSVGGSFREQYF

clone size: many
V gene: TRBV9
D gene: TRBD2
J gene: TRBJ2-2
CDR3 DNA: TGTGCCAGCAGCTTGACAGAAACTAGCGGGGATACCGGGGAGCTGTTTTTT
CDR3 protein: CASSLTETSGDTGELFF

clone size: many
V gene: TRBV9
D gene: -
J gene: TRBJ2-7
CDR3 DNA: TGTGCCAGCAGCCCTACAGCTAATTACGAGCAGTACTTC
CDR3 protein: CASSPTANYEQYF